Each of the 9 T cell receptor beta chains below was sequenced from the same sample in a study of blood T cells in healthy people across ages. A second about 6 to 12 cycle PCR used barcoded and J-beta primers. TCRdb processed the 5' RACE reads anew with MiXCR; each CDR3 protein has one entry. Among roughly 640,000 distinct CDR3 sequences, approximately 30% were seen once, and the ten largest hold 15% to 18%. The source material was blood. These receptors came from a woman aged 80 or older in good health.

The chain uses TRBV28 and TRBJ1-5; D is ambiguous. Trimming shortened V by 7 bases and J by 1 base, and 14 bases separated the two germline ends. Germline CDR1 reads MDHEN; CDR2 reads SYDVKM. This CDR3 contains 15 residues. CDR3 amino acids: CASKKSNPSNQPQHF. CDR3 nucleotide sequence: TGTGCCAGCAAGAAGTCCAATCCGAGCAATCAGCCCCAGCATTTT.

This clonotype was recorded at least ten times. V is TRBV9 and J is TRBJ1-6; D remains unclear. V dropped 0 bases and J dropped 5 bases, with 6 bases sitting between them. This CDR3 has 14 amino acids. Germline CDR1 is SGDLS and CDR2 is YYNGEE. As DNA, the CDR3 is TGTGCCAGCAGCGTAGACGGTGATAATTCACCCCTCCACTTT. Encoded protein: CASSVDGDNSPLHF.

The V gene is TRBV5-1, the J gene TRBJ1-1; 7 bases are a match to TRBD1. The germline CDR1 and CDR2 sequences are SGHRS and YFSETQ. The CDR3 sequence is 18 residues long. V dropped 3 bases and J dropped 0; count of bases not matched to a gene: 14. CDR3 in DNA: TGCGCCAGCAGCTCTAGAACAGGGGACTCCAACCTGAACACTGAAGCTTTCTTT. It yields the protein CASSSRTGDSNLNTEAFF.

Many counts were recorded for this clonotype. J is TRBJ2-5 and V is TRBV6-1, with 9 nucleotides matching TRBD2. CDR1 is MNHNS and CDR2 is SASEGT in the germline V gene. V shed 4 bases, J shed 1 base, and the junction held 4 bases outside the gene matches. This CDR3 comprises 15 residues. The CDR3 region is CASSVAGAIQETQYF. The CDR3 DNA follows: TGTGCCAGCAGTGTAGCGGGGGCTATCCAAGAGACCCAGTACTTC.

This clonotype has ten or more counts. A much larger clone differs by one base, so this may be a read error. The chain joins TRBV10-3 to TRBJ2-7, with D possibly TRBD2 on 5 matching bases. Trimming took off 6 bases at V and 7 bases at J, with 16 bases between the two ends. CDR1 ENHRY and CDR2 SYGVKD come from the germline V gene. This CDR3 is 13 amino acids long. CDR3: CAIRMPGKNEQYF. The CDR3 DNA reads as TGTGCCATCAGGATGCCGGGAAAAAATGAGCAGTACTTC.

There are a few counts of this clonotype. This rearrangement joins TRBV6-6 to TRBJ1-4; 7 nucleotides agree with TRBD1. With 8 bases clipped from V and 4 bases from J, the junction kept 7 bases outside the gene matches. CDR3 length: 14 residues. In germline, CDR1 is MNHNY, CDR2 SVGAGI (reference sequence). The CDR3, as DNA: TGTGCCAGCTTAGACAGGGCGGGTAATGAAAAACTGTTTTTT. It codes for CASLDRAGNEKLFF.

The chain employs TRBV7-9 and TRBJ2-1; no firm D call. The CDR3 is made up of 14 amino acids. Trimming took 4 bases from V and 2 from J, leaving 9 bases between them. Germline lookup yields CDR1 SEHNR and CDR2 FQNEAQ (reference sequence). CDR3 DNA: TGTGCCAGCAGCTCGCACCTAACCTACAATGAGCAGTTCTTC. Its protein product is CASSSHLTYNEQFF.

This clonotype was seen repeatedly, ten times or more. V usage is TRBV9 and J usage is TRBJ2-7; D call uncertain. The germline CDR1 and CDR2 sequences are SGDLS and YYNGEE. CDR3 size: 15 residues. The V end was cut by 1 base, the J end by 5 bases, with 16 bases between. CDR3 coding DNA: TGTGCCAGCAGCGTAAGGCCAGCCCAAGTCAACGAGCAGTACTTC. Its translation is CASSVRPAQVNEQYF.

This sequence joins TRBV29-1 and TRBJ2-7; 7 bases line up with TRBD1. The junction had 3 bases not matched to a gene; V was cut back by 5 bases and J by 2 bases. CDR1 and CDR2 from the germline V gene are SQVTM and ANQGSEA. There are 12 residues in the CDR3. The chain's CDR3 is CSVWTGTYEQYF. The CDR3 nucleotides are TGCAGCGTTTGGACAGGAACCTACGAGCAGTACTTC.